Below, 15 T cell receptor beta chains from the same sample are listed, as sequenced in a study of shared clonotypes between healthy human individuals. Using immunoSEQ multiplex PCR, the repertoire was profiled, and TCRdb retains in-frame clones only, with some absent. Found here are some 600,000 clones, 95% to 96% of them singletons; the top ten hold roughly 0.1%. As defined, naive CD8 cells were CD45RO-negative and positively selected for CCR7, with terminally differentiated effector memory CD45RA+ cells excluded. Sequencing was performed on naive CD8+ T cells sorted from blood. These receptors were taken from a woman aged 25 to 39 in good health.

The CDR3 here is CATSRVQGWGNEQFF. The DNA of the CDR3 is TGTGCCACCAGCAGAGTACAGGGGTGGGGCAATGAGCAGTTCTTC. This sequence joins TRBV15 and TRBJ2-1, with 7 bases fitting TRBD1. This CDR3 is 15 amino acids long. The J segment lost 6 bases and the V segment lost 1 base, leaving 6 bases of the junction unmatched. The V gene's germline CDR1 is LNHNV and CDR2 YYDKDF (reference sequence).

This sequence joins TRBV7-9 and TRBJ2-7; D tentatively reads TRBD1 or TRBD2 (5 bases each). The V end was cut by 5 bases, the J end by 4 bases, with 15 bases between. The CDR3 runs 14 residues. Germline V CDR1 and CDR2: SEHNR, FQNEAQ (reference sequence). The CDR3 DNA reads TGTGCCAGCAGCCCTACCGGGACCCCTTACGAGCAGTACTTC. This gives the protein CASSPTGTPYEQYF.

V usage is TRBV5-4 and J usage is TRBJ2-7; the match to TRBD2 covers 9 bases. The CDR3 is 16 residues long. The V segment lost 0 bases and the J segment 3 bases; nucleotides outside the gene matches: 7. CDR1 and CDR2 from the germline V gene are SGHNT and YYREEE (reference sequence). The CDR3 sequence: CASSLELAGVGYEQYF. For the CDR3, the DNA is TGTGCCAGCAGCTTGGAATTAGCGGGAGTGGGCTACGAGCAGTACTTC. Full variable domain (rest looked up from reference TRBV5-4 and TRBJ2-7): ETGVTQSPTHLIKTRGQQVTLRCSSQSGHNTVSWYQQALGQGPQFIFQYYREEENGRGNFPPRFSGLQFPNYSSELNVNALELDDSALYLCASSLELAGVGYEQYFGPGTRLTVT.

The V gene is TRBV7-9, the J gene TRBJ2-7, with 7 bases that match TRBD2. J gave up 2 bases and V 5 bases, and 9 bases lay outside the gene matches. CDR1 is SEHNR and CDR2 is FQNEAQ in the germline V gene (reference sequence). The length of the CDR3 is 15 residues. CDR3 in DNA: TGTGCCAGCAGCCTCTATAGCGGGTCGGCCTACGAGCAGTACTTC. This encodes CASSLYSGSAYEQYF.

The chain employs TRBV27 and TRBJ2-3; 10 bases map to TRBD2. This CDR3 spans 15 amino acids. Trimming took 4 bases from V and 8 from J; bases not matched to a gene: 9. Germline V CDR1 and CDR2: MNHEY, SMNVEV (reference sequence). This CDR3 is CASSSPQREGFTQYF. CDR3 in DNA: TGTGCCAGCAGTTCCCCGCAGCGGGAGGGCTTTACGCAGTATTTT.

The chain employs TRBV10-2 and TRBJ2-1; D possibly corresponds to TRBD1 (6 bases). The germline CDR1 and CDR2 sequences are WSHSY and SAAADI. V dropped 4 bases and J dropped 6 bases, with 13 bases sitting between them. This CDR3 region has 14 residues. The CDR3: CASSVGGGGNEQFF. The DNA for the CDR3 is TGCGCCAGCAGTGTAGGGGGTGGGGGCAATGAGCAGTTCTTC.

V gene TRBV7-9 combines with J gene TRBJ2-7; D gene unclear. Germline V gene data show CDR1 as SEHNR and CDR2 as FQNEAQ (reference sequence). The V gene lost 1 base and the J gene lost 2 bases, with 12 bases spanning the gap. This CDR3 has 15 residues. The CDR3 DNA reads TGTGCCAGCAGCTTAGAAGTCGCAGACCCCTACGAGCAGTACTTC. It encodes CASSLEVADPYEQYF.

The chain uses TRBV6-6 and TRBJ2-5; unclear D gene. The length of the CDR3 is 12 residues. V was pared by 4 bases and J by 5 bases, with 8 bases between. The germline V gene encodes CDR1 MNHNY and CDR2 SVGAGI (reference sequence). The CDR3 sequence: CASSFRWETQYF. As DNA, the CDR3 is TGTGCCAGCAGTTTCAGATGGGAGACCCAGTACTTC.

V usage is TRBV5-4 and J usage is TRBJ2-7, with D tentatively TRBD1 (6 bases). The CDR3 totals 14 residues. Trimming removed 5 bases at V and 0 bases at J, with 12 bases between. Germline-derived CDR1 and CDR2 are SGHNT and YYREEE (reference sequence). This CDR3 reads CASRDSQSSYEQYF. DNA of the CDR3: TGTGCCAGCAGGGACAGCCAAAGCTCCTACGAGCAGTACTTC.

V gene TRBV10-2 combines with J gene TRBJ1-4, with 7 nucleotides matching TRBD1. V lost 3 bases to trimming and J lost 13 bases; unmatched junction nucleotides: 5. This CDR3 region has 12 residues. Germline V gene data show CDR1 as WSHSY and CDR2 as SAAADI. The chain's CDR3 is CASSDRGDRLFF. The CDR3 DNA is TGCGCCAGCAGTGATAGGGGGGACAGACTGTTTTTT.

This clone was seen only once. The chain recombines TRBV28 with TRBJ2-6; weak D call: TRBD1 (6 bases). Trimming removed 7 bases at V and 3 bases at J, with 22 bases between. This CDR3 is 18 amino acids long. Looked up from germline, CDR1 is MDHEN and CDR2 is SYDVKM. The CDR3 reads CASTPVVGWGLGANVLTF. CDR3 nucleotides: TGTGCCAGCACCCCAGTGGTCGGGTGGGGGCTTGGGGCCAACGTCCTGACTTTC. Together with reference TRBV28 and TRBJ2-6, the CDR3 gives the full variable domain: DVKVTQSSRYLVKRTGEKVFLECVQDMDHENMFWYRQDPGLGLRLIYFSYDVKMKEKGDIPEGYSVSREKKERFSLILESASTNQTSMYLCASTPVVGWGLGANVLTFGAGSRLTVL.

V gene TRBV27 combines with J gene TRBJ2-7, with TRBD1 identical over 9 bases. The CDR3 extends over 15 amino acids. Trimming removed 2 bases from V and 5 bases from J; junction bases left unmatched: 7. From germline, CDR1 is MNHEY and CDR2 SMNVEV (reference sequence). CDR3 loop: CASSLVGTGRNEQYF. CDR3 DNA: TGTGCCAGCAGTTTAGTTGGGACAGGGAGAAACGAGCAGTACTTC.

The gene calls are TRBV7-9 and TRBJ2-1; 12 nucleotides line up with TRBD2. V lost 5 bases and J lost 5; bases outside the gene matches: 13. The V gene's germline CDR1 is SEHNR and CDR2 FQNEAQ (reference sequence). The CDR3 is 18 residues long. Here the CDR3 DNA reads TGTGCCAGCAGCCCGCTCCCAGAGACTAGCGGGGGTCACAATGAGCAGTTCTTC. It yields the protein CASSPLPETSGGHNEQFF.

The CDR3 protein is CASSSYNTEAFF. CDR3 sequence (DNA): TGTGCCAGCAGTTCTTACAACACTGAAGCTTTCTTT. The V and J genes are TRBV27 and TRBJ1-1; D is unresolved. Germline loops: CDR1 MNHEY, CDR2 SMNVEV (reference sequence). The length of the CDR3 is 12 residues. Trimming left V 4 bases short and J 2 bases short, with 5 bases between.

This chain connects TRBV2 to TRBJ2-3, with D possibly TRBD1 on 6 matching bases. There are 15 residues in the CDR3. CDR1 SNHLY and CDR2 FYNNEI come from the germline V gene. V lost 1 base and J 3 bases, leaving 11 bases between the germline ends. The CDR3 reads CASSEVGAATDTQYF. CDR3 DNA sequence: TGTGCCAGCAGTGAAGTGGGGGCAGCAACAGATACGCAGTATTTT.